Presented here are 10 T cell receptor beta chains from one specimen sequenced in a study of T cell responses to AZD1222 COVID-19 vaccine. The assay was immunoSEQ multiplex PCR, and TCRdb's table has in-frame clones only and misses some. The data show about 180,000 clones, 91% seen once. The material was peripheral blood, obtained on day 0 of AZD1222 vaccination. The receptor set was obtained from an adult in good health.

This chain connects TRBV10-3 to TRBJ1-1; 11 bases line up with TRBD1. Unmatched junction bases numbered 0, after V lost 6 bases and J lost 0 bases. The CDR3 has 14 residues. Germline-derived CDR1 and CDR2 are ENHRY and SYGVKD. The CDR3 loop reads CAIRDRGLNTEAFF. The CDR3 nucleotides read TGTGCCATCAGGGACAGGGGGCTGAACACTGAAGCTTTCTTT.

The gene calls are TRBV5-6 and TRBJ1-1, with no clear D. The length of the CDR3 is 14 residues. Trimming took off 0 bases at V and 2 bases at J, with 8 bases between the two ends. Germline V gene data show CDR1 as SGHDT and CDR2 as YYEEEE. The CDR3 sequence: CASSLEGFNTEAFF. DNA of the CDR3: TGTGCCAGCAGCTTGGAAGGGTTCAACACTGAAGCTTTCTTT.

The chain carries TRBV10-3 and TRBJ2-7, with TRBD2 identical over 7 bases. The V segment lost 3 bases and the J segment 0 bases; nucleotides outside the gene matches: 8. Germline CDR1 is ENHRY and CDR2 is SYGVKD. The length of the CDR3 is 16 residues. Written as DNA, the CDR3 is TGTGCCATCAGTGAACCGGGGCTAGCGGCCTCCTACGAGCAGTACTTC. Translated: CAISEPGLAASYEQYF.

The CDR3 DNA sequence: TGTGCCAGCAGCGTAGGACAGGGGGCGCCGATGTTGGAAGGCTACACCTTC. Protein product: CASSVGQGAPMLEGYTF. The rearrangement uses TRBV9 and TRBJ1-2, with TRBD1 matching over 10 bases. Trimming removed 0 bases from V and 8 bases from J; junction bases left unmatched: 13. This CDR3 region has 17 residues. Germline V gene data show CDR1 as SGDLS and CDR2 as YYNGEE.

The gene calls are TRBV24-1 and TRBJ2-3; D is tentatively TRBD1 or TRBD2 (5 bases each). Trimming stripped 3 bases from V and 6 bases from J, with 18 bases between. The CDR3 consists of 16 residues. From germline, CDR1 is KGHDR and CDR2 SFDVKD. The CDR3 loop reads CATSDGVGDVLDTQYF. CDR3 bases: TGTGCCACCAGTGATGGAGTAGGGGACGTACTGGATACGCAGTATTTT.

This sequence joins TRBV13 and TRBJ2-7, with TRBD1 matching over 7 bases. The V and J ends lost 4 bases and 2 bases, in that order; junction bases with no gene match: 8. Germline lookup yields CDR1 PRHDT and CDR2 FYEKMQ (reference sequence). This CDR3 contains 15 residues. This CDR3 reads CASSSRGNPPYEQYF. CDR3 DNA: TGTGCCAGCAGCTCCAGGGGGAACCCCCCCTACGAGCAGTACTTC.

The J gene is TRBJ1-2, the V gene TRBV5-4; 8 nucleotides line up with TRBD1. The germline gives CDR1 SGHNT, CDR2 YYREEE (reference sequence). J was trimmed by 6 bases and V by 3 bases; bases with no gene match: 4. The CDR3 has 13 residues. CDR3 sequence: CASSSGQDDGYTF. CDR3 nucleotides: TGTGCCAGCAGCTCGGGACAGGACGATGGCTACACCTTC.

This sequence joins TRBV7-9 and TRBJ2-1, with a possible D match to TRBD2 (6 bases). Per the germline V gene, CDR1 is SEHNR and CDR2 is FQNEAQ (reference sequence). The CDR3 contains 16 residues. The V end was cut by 5 bases, the J end by 1 base, with 15 bases between. The CDR3 region has the DNA TGTGCCAGCAGCGTTGGGTGGGGGGAGTCCTACAATGAGCAGTTCTTC. Translating gives CASSVGWGESYNEQFF.

The rearrangement joins TRBV10-1 to TRBJ2-7; no definite D call. Trimming left V 8 bases short and J 7 bases short, with 15 bases between. The CDR3 loop spans 12 amino acids. Germline values: CDR1 WNHNN, CDR2 SYGVQD (reference sequence). The CDR3 sequence is CASGPRYGEQYF. CDR3 nucleotide sequence: TGCGCCAGCGGGCCTCGATATGGGGAGCAGTACTTC.

The chain has TRBV19 and TRBJ2-2; 16 bases match TRBD2. V was pared by 5 bases and J by 4 bases, with 10 bases of the junction left unmatched. The CDR3 runs to 19 residues. Germline V lookup: CDR1 LNHDA, CDR2 SQIVND (reference sequence). CDR3 loop: CASSPGLAGGRAVTGELFF. Here the CDR3 DNA reads TGTGCCAGTAGTCCGGGACTAGCGGGGGGGCGCGCGGTCACCGGGGAGCTGTTTTTT.